The sequence of this T cell receptor (beta chain) was determined in a study of OX40 agonist ivuxolimab in advanced cancers. For the wider study: Ivuxolimab was an agonistic, fully human IgG2 monoclonal antibody directed against OX40 (CD134), a costimulatory receptor. Intravenous ivuxolimab was administered to patients every 2 weeks at six dose levels: 0.01, 0.1, 0.3, 1.5, 3 and 10 mg/kg. Of the roughly 51 patients in dose escalation, about 19 had hepatocellular carcinoma, roughly 15 had melanoma, 9 had renal cell carcinoma and 9 had head and neck cancer. In the dose-escalation cohort, approximately 83% of patients were male, and the mean age was approximately 60 years with a range of roughly 20 to 79. Prior anti-PD-1, anti-PD-L1 or anti-CTLA-4 therapy was permitted, and checkpoint inhibitors had been received by under 50% of dose-escalation patients. Three dose-escalation patients achieved partial responses, one with hepatocellular carcinoma and two with cutaneous melanoma. Peripheral TCRbeta sequencing was intended to test whether TCR sequence diversity was altered and clonal T-cell expansion was caused by ivuxolimab. The paper describes the monotherapy dose-escalation part (N ≈ 50 patients) of the phase I trial of ivuxolimab.

The trial excluded patients who had a history of autoimmune disease or were on systemic immunosuppression. Peripheral blood for TCR sequencing was collected from all dose cohorts at baseline, on cycle 4 day 1, and on cycle 7 day 1. The samples were drawn from a first-in-human, open-label, multicenter phase I dose-escalation trial of ivuxolimab. Adults with locally advanced or metastatic head and neck squamous cell, hepatocellular, melanoma or renal cell carcinoma were enrolled in the trial. Before TCR sequencing, CD4+ T cells and CD8+ T cells were sorted from peripheral blood as separate populations. Genomic DNA was extracted from sorted cells for sequencing of the TCRbeta CDR3 region. The immunoSEQ Assay was used to sequence the TCRbeta CDR3 regions. TCRdb took over this immuneACCESS table, retaining in-frame rearrangements with V and J assigned. Such tables are incomplete; in checked studies, under half of the missing clones stem from an unresolved V gene, and the remainder is unexplained. Here the sample has 65,000 to 80,000 clones; roughly nine tenths occur a single time. The ten largest clones add up to 14% to 15% of the sample.

Looking up the germline V gene yields CDR1 SNHLY and CDR2 FYNNEI. There are 16 amino acids in the CDR3, from cysteine to phenylalanine inclusive. Left in the record is the CDR3 DNA by itself, 48 bases read in frame from the first base. Compared with germline, V lacks 4 bases and J lacks 7 bases; bases without a gene match: 11. As regards this clone: Which antigen it targets is not known. No clone much larger than this one lies a single base away; base qualities are absent.

What the authors observed across the whole study: Clonal expansion of both CD4+ and CD8+ blood T cells was observed from baseline to week 6 at doses 0.1 to 3.0 mg/kg. Low levels of normalized T-cell clonal expansion were also seen in some patients who did not respond. In the 0.1-3.0 mg/kg groups, partial responders were among the patients with the lowest normalized peripheral clonal expansion, particularly in CD8+ T cells. After ivuxolimab, expanded clones were on average more numerous among CD8+ T cells than among CD4+ T cells. The antigen specificity of the clonally expanded peripheral T cells was not determined.

This receptor was obtained from an adult with an advanced solid tumor such as melanoma, head and neck, liver or kidney cancer. The chain was built from TRBV2 and TRBJ2-1; the junction holds 9 bases that match TRBD2. Sample: CD4+ or CD8+ T cells sorted from blood, taken in a trial of the OX40 agonist ivuxolimab. The DNA reads TGTGCCAGCAGTGGGGGCGGGAGGGCCAGGAGGAATGAGCAGTTCTTC. This yields the protein CASSGGGRARRNEQFF.